The sequence of this TCR beta chain was determined in a study of cytomegalovirus exposure and HLA in healthy donors. For the study at large: T cells numbering around 170 million yielded roughly 120 million unique TCR beta sequences in an earlier analysis.

Amplification used 60 Vbeta primers and 13 Jbeta primers. Generated by immunoSEQ multiplex PCR, the TCRdb table keeps only in-frame clones and is missing some. The sample carries some 170,000 clones, around 80% recorded once. Points from the study as a whole: HLA alleles showed associations with 15,000 to 20,000 TCR beta sequences in a later analysis, at a 0.05 false discovery rate. Previously analyzed data showed that most TCR beta V segments were productive at a frequency of about 87% or about 30%. HLA restriction was apparent for most CMV-associated TCR beta chains in a later analysis.

On this clone itself: Antigen: not known.

Germline V gene data show CDR1 as LNHDA and CDR2 as SQIVND (reference sequence). Trimming stripped 7 bases from V and 4 bases from J, with 17 bases between. This CDR3 has 14 amino acids. This sequence joins TRBV19 and TRBJ2-7; possible D gene TRBD1, 6 bases. The clonotype was recovered from a woman aged 55 to 70 in good health and CMV-seropositive. The sequenced sample consisted of PBMCs. This chain's CDR3 is CASTHPDRRYEQYF. In DNA, the CDR3 is TGTGCCAGTACCCATCCCGACAGGCGGTACGAGCAGTACTTC. The full variable domain, its missing parts supplied by reference TRBV19 and TRBJ2-7, is DGGITQSPKYLFRKEGQNVTLSCEQNLNHDAMYWYRQDPGQGLRLIYYSQIVNDFQKGDIAEGYSVSREKKESFPLTVTSAQKNPTAFYLCASTHPDRRYEQYFGPGTRLTVT.